This T cell receptor beta chain was sequenced during a study of T cell repertoires in cytomegalovirus infection. The wider study: Indications of both CMV infection and matching HLA type were provided by public TCR beta signatures. Study-level results: The ex vivo response showed dominance by HLA-C-restricted CMV-specific TCR beta clonotypes.

This CDR3 contains 12 residues. V shed 10 bases and J 6 bases; nucleotides not matched to a gene: 3. Germline V gene data show CDR1 as LGHNT and CDR2 as FRNRAP. This clonotype was found many times. Antigen unknown. TCRdb redid the calling of the reads with MiXCR, one entry per CDR3 protein. Here the sample spans around 530,000 distinct CDR3 sequences, about 17% being singletons. The rearrangement links TRBV12-5 to TRBJ2-1; 10 bases line up with TRBD2. The origin of this receptor is a human donor in good health (CMV status not recorded). Some clones in this sample may be carry-over from other donors' samples. Sequencing was performed on CD8+ T cells from PBMCs. The CDR3 DNA reads TGTGCTACCCGACTAGCGGGCAATGAGCAGTTCTTC. Translated, it gives CATRLAGNEQFF.